This paragraph covers one T cell receptor (beta chain) sequence. This specimen belongs to a study of cytomegalovirus exposure and HLA in healthy donors. The CDR3 totals 15 residues. Clones were read by immunoSEQ multiplex PCR, and TCRdb kept only the in-frame ones, dropping some. This table has some 130,000 clones, about 91% appearing once. Sequenced input: PBMCs. The source of this sequence is a woman aged 18 to 35 in good health and CMV-seronegative. V is TRBV21-1 and J is TRBJ2-3; TRBD1 is the table's D call and was not checked against the DNA. TRBV21-1 is a pseudogene. Written as DNA, the CDR3 is TGTGCCAGCAGCATTACAGGGGCCAACACAGATACGCAGTATTTT. As protein: CASSITGANTDTQYF.